Listed here are 7 T cell receptor beta chains from one sample, sequenced in a study of blood T cell repertoires in COVID-19. TCRdb keeps only in-frame clones here, not all; method: immunoSEQ multiplex PCR. The repertoire holds more than 300,000 clones, with around 82% as singletons. Sequenced sample: peripheral blood. These receptors originate from a woman between 45 and 65 years old with acute or convalescent COVID-19.

The CDR3 region has the DNA TGTGCCAGCAACCAAAGACAGTCTAACTATGGCTACACCTTC. Protein product: CASNQRQSNYGYTF. The gene calls are TRBV21-1 and TRBJ1-2; TRBD1, the table's D call, was not compared with the DNA. TRBV21-1 is a known pseudogene. The length of the CDR3 is 14 residues.

The chain is built from TRBV29-1 and TRBJ1-5; D might be TRBD1 (5 bases). Trimming left V 0 bases short and J 6 bases short, with 9 bases between. The germline V gene has CDR1 SQVTM and CDR2 ANQGSEA. The CDR3 sequence is 13 residues long. The CDR3 loop reads CSVEETESQPQHF. The CDR3 bases are TGCAGCGTTGAAGAGACAGAAAGTCAGCCCCAGCATTTT.

This clone was seen only once. The chain is built from TRBV6-5 and TRBJ1-2; 7 bases are shared with TRBD1. Trimming took 5 bases from V and 8 from J; bases not matched to a gene: 11. The CDR3 consists of 14 residues. Looked up from germline, CDR1 is MNHEY and CDR2 is SVGAGI. This chain's CDR3 is CASSTLMTGRGYTF. DNA for the CDR3: TGTGCCAGCAGTACGTTAATGACAGGGCGAGGCTACACCTTC.

The CDR3 nucleotides read TGTGCCAGTAGTATCATCACTAATGAAAAACTGTTTTTT. The encoded protein is CASSIITNEKLFF. This sequence joins TRBV19 and TRBJ1-4; D unresolved. Per the germline V gene, CDR1 is LNHDA and CDR2 is SQIVND (reference sequence). V was clipped by 3 bases and J by 2 bases, with 4 bases between them. This CDR3 comprises 13 residues.

The chain carries TRBV6-2 or TRBV6-3 and TRBJ2-7; D perhaps matches TRBD2 (5 bases). Trimming left V 4 bases short and J 0 bases short, with 19 bases between. Germline CDR1 is MNHEY and CDR2 is SVGEGT. The CDR3 extends over 17 amino acids. The DNA for the CDR3 is TGTGCCAGCAGTTCCCCTGTTCGGAGCGGAAGCTCCTACGAGCAGTACTTC. Its translation is CASSSPVRSGSSYEQYF.

V is TRBV3-1 (or the pseudogene TRBV3-2) and J is TRBJ1-4; no firm D call. Trimming pared 0 bases from V and 8 bases from J, leaving 19 bases between. CDR3 size: 17 residues. CDR1 is LGHDT, CDR2 YNNKEL, per germline (reference sequence). The CDR3 DNA reads TGTGCCAGCAGCCAAGATGGATTGGGTATCCCGGGGGAAAAACTGTTTTTT. Its translation: CASSQDGLGIPGEKLFF.

The V and J genes are TRBV18 and TRBJ2-2; 11 nucleotides align to TRBD2. This CDR3 is built from 16 residues. V lost 5 bases, J lost 1 base, and 3 bases stayed unmatched. Germline lookup yields CDR1 KGHSH and CDR2 LQKENI. This chain's CDR3 is CASSSGLAGNTGELFF. The CDR3 DNA sequence: TGTGCCAGCTCATCAGGACTAGCGGGGAACACCGGGGAGCTGTTTTTT.